A selection of T cell receptor beta chains follows, all from one sample in a study of shared clonotypes between healthy human individuals. Assay used: immunoSEQ multiplex PCR; TCRdb lists only in-frame clones, some missing. In the table there are roughly 2 million clones, 90% to 95% of which are singletons. What was sequenced was naive CD4+ T cells sorted from blood. The receptors derive from a man younger than 35 in good health. CDR3s leave out the opening cysteine and the closing phenylalanine or tryptophan. The order of the fields is V gene, CDR3 protein.

v_call: TRBV6-1
cdr3_aa: ASSGAASYEQY

v_call: TRBV5-4
cdr3_aa: ASSSLGGAETQY

v_call: TRBV9
cdr3_aa: ASSVAGTTNEKLF

v_call: TRBV6-1
cdr3_aa: ASSERQLNEKLF

v_call: TRBV6-5
cdr3_aa: ASSYGWQGHNEQF

v_call: TRBV5-1
cdr3_aa: ASSLLTLNTEAF

v_call: TRBV28
cdr3_aa: ASSPGGDNYGYT

v_call: TRBV7-2
cdr3_aa: ASSPRGTNEKLF

v_call: TRBV30
cdr3_aa: AWSVSRTSGGADTQY

v_call: TRBV2
cdr3_aa: ASSEKAGHYEQY

v_call: TRBV2
cdr3_aa: ASSVVRQGKLEY

v_call: TRBV28
cdr3_aa: ASSIQSMAYEQY

v_call: TRBV5-5
cdr3_aa: ASSPGTQSTDTQY

v_call: TRBV30
cdr3_aa: AWKAGAYNEQF

v_call: TRBV9
cdr3_aa: ASSGGQGDQGRNSPLH

v_call: TRBV9
cdr3_aa: ASSVAPHRSGCSYEQY

v_call: TRBV10-3
cdr3_aa: AISESRRGDYEQY

v_call: TRBV29-1
cdr3_aa: SVSRNTEAF

v_call: TRBV19
cdr3_aa: ASVQGGYGYT

v_call: TRBV6-1
cdr3_aa: ASSRDTEAF

v_call: TRBV10-3
cdr3_aa: AISGTAWNTEAF

v_call: TRBV7-9
cdr3_aa: ASSLVVDTQY

v_call: TRBV30
cdr3_aa: AWSVDTAYGYT

v_call: TRBV18
cdr3_aa: ASSPPSTGAF

v_call: TRBV6-5
cdr3_aa: ASSYLTGTGELF

v_call: TRBV11-3
cdr3_aa: ASSPNFETTNTGELF

v_call: TRBV7-9
cdr3_aa: ASSVKPGRLNPGELF

v_call: TRBV11-3
cdr3_aa: ASSLVNEAF

v_call: TRBV7-2
cdr3_aa: ASSLAGSSYEQY

v_call: TRBV6-5
cdr3_aa: ASSLRDRVLY

v_call: TRBV11-2
cdr3_aa: ASSLGQYSNQPQH

v_call: TRBV9
cdr3_aa: ASSATGKFEGPLH

v_call: TRBV5-1
cdr3_aa: ASSLVLGGAVGYT

v_call: TRBV9
cdr3_aa: ASSVVYVHSPAGANVLT

v_call: TRBV12-5
cdr3_aa: ASGLSLAGGPREQF

v_call: TRBV30
cdr3_aa: AWDSGLGENIQY

v_call: TRBV10-1
cdr3_aa: ASSEFDSSDEQY

v_call: TRBV28
cdr3_aa: ASSRGVQLYNEQF

v_call: TRBV11-3
cdr3_aa: ASSLSGLNTEAF

v_call: TRBV30
cdr3_aa: AWSVPPGRFYSNQPQH

v_call: TRBV11-1
cdr3_aa: ASSVQGNTNYGYT

v_call: TRBV30
cdr3_aa: AWSGSDEQF

v_call: TRBV6-1
cdr3_aa: ASSEAGGPLSNQPQH

v_call: TRBV7-2
cdr3_aa: ASTLAGEQY

v_call: TRBV5-1
cdr3_aa: ASGGQGNTDTQY

v_call: TRBV6-5
cdr3_aa: ASSSRTGDGNQPQH

v_call: TRBV2
cdr3_aa: ASSPEGINSPLH

v_call: TRBV9
cdr3_aa: ASSVGLSWTSGRAYQETQY

v_call: TRBV9
cdr3_aa: ASKLEDRGQAIYEQY

v_call: TRBV7-2
cdr3_aa: ASSFGSGNYEQF

v_call: TRBV7-2
cdr3_aa: ASSLFSDRSTYGYT

v_call: TRBV4-3
cdr3_aa: ASSQVSRIDNEQF

v_call: TRBV7-2
cdr3_aa: ASSLAGNLDTQY

v_call: TRBV7-2
cdr3_aa: ASSSSRLNYGYT